These 32 T cell receptor beta chains share one sample of origin, sequenced in a study of blood T cells in healthy people across ages. Together with a sample-barcoded 5' primer, a J-beta primer mix was included in a second PCR lasting roughly 6 to 12 cycles. TCRdb independently ran MiXCR on the 5' RACE reads; one entry per CDR3 protein. The sample includes around 800,000 distinct CDR3 sequences, 35% to 50% of them seen just once. Material: blood. These receptors were obtained from a man aged 80 or over in good health.

The chain couples TRBV4-1 to TRBJ2-4; D not certain. Trimming took off 1 base at V and 4 bases at J, with 11 bases between the two ends. This CDR3 has 15 residues. Per the germline V gene, CDR1 is MGHRA and CDR2 is YSYEKL. CDR3 sequence (DNA): TGCGCCAGCAGCCAAGGGAATTCAGAAAAAAACATTCAGTACTTC. Protein: CASSQGNSEKNIQYF.

This clonotype was counted at least ten times. The rearrangement joins TRBV20-1 to TRBJ2-2; 10 nucleotides line up with TRBD2. The CDR3 length is 21 residues. Germline V gene sequence: CDR1 DFQATT, CDR2 SNEGSKA (reference sequence). V was clipped by 0 bases and J by 5 bases; unmatched bases: 21. CDR3 loop: CSARDRRGWGLAGVGTGELFF. The CDR3 nucleotides are TGCAGTGCTAGAGATCGCAGAGGGTGGGGTCTAGCGGGAGTCGGGACCGGGGAGCTGTTTTTT.

This clonotype was counted ten times or more. This sequence joins TRBV9 and TRBJ2-1; 10 nucleotides line up with TRBD2. V trimming: 3 bases; J trimming: 6 bases; junction bases outside the gene matches: 6. The CDR3 has 15 amino acids. Per the germline V gene, CDR1 is SGDLS and CDR2 is YYNGEE. The CDR3 region has the DNA TGTGCCAGCAGCGACCTAGCGGGAGCCCGCAATGAGCAGTTCTTC. Its translation: CASSDLAGARNEQFF.

This clonotype occurred a few times. The rearrangement joins TRBV2 to TRBJ2-1; 9 nucleotides agree with TRBD2. This CDR3 region has 13 residues. The trim removed 5 bases at V and 10 bases at J, leaving 6 bases unmatched. Germline assignment: CDR1 SNHLY and CDR2 FYNNEI. CDR3 nucleotides: TGTGCCAGCAGTAGAGAGAGCGGGAGGGAGCAGTTCTTC. Protein product: CASSRESGREQFF.

This clonotype was detected only a few times. The junction differs from germline at one of its ends, possibly a read error. The CDR3 loop reads CSVQEAGTQYF. The CDR3 DNA sequence: TGCAGCGTTCAAGAAGCAGGTACGCAGTATTTT. The rearrangement links TRBV29-1 to TRBJ2-3; D remains unclear. The CDR3 spans 11 residues. Germline values: CDR1 SQVTM, CDR2 ANQGSEA.

The J gene is TRBJ1-6, the V gene TRBV7-9; tentatively, D is TRBD1 (5 bases). Trimming removed 5 bases from V and 9 bases from J, with 14 bases in between. The CDR3 spans 14 residues. CDR1 and CDR2 from the germline V gene are SEHNR and FQNEAQ (reference sequence). Here the CDR3 reads CASSPTSRVSPLHF. CDR3 DNA sequence: TGTGCCAGCAGCCCAACCTCCAGGGTTTCACCCCTCCACTTT.

This chain links TRBV6-5 with TRBJ1-2, with TRBD1 matching 8 bases. This CDR3 contains 15 residues. Germline trimming cut 5 bases from V and 3 bases from J; bases unmatched to any gene: 8. CDR1 is MNHEY and CDR2 is SVGAGI in the germline V gene. CDR3 loop: CASSDPGGADYGYTF. CDR3 DNA sequence: TGTGCCAGCAGTGACCCAGGGGGCGCTGACTATGGCTACACCTTC.

This chain links TRBV2 with TRBJ1-6; TRBD1 aligns across 9 bases. V lost 6 bases to trimming and J lost 8 bases; unmatched junction nucleotides: 2. Germline values: CDR1 SNHLY, CDR2 FYNNEI. The CDR3 totals 13 residues. CDR3 coding DNA: TGTGCCAGCAGGGGACAGGGTCATTCACCCCTCCACTTT. As protein: CASRGQGHSPLHF.

The chain employs TRBV12-3 or TRBV12-4 and TRBJ2-7; the match to TRBD2 covers 10 bases. This CDR3 has 14 residues. The ends lost 5 bases at V and 6 bases at J; junction bases unmatched: 7. The CDR3 DNA sequence: TGTGCCAGCAGTCGACTAGCGGGCCCCCTCGAGCAGTACTTC. It codes for CASSRLAGPLEQYF.

There are a few counts of this clonotype. A much larger clone lies a single base off, so this may be a read error. The chain carries TRBV7-9 and TRBJ2-1; 12 bases align to TRBD2. Losses at the gene ends were 5 bases for V and 10 bases for J; bases not matched to a gene: 12. Per germline, CDR1 SEHNR and CDR2 FQNEAQ (reference sequence). This CDR3 has 16 amino acids. The CDR3 bases are TGTGCCAGCAGCGGGCGGACTAGCGGGATCAAATACGAGCAGTTCTTC. Amino acids: CASSGRTSGIKYEQFF.

The chain is built from TRBV7-2 and TRBJ2-5; D might be TRBD1 (6 bases). The CDR3 extends over 16 amino acids. Trimming shortened V by 5 bases and J by 4 bases, and 20 bases separated the two germline ends. The germline gives CDR1 SGHTA, CDR2 FQGNSA. In DNA form, the CDR3 reads TGTGCCAGCAGCCCGGGTGGGTGGGGGCGCGGAGAGACCCAGTACTTC. Amino acids: CASSPGGWGRGETQYF.

CDR3 coding DNA: TGTGCCAGCAGTTATTCAGAGGGCGTTCGGAACATTCAGTACTTC. Residues: CASSYSEGVRNIQYF. The rearrangement links TRBV6-6 to TRBJ2-4; D might be TRBD2 (5 bases). V shed 3 bases and J shed 7 bases, with 16 bases lying between them. The CDR3 loop spans 15 amino acids. Germline loops: CDR1 MNHNY, CDR2 SVGAGI (reference sequence).

The rearrangement joins TRBV7-8 to TRBJ1-2, with D maybe TRBD1 (6 bases). The V gene's germline CDR1 is SGHVS and CDR2 FQNEAQ. The V gene lost 2 bases and the J gene lost 7 bases, with 11 bases spanning the gap. This CDR3 region has 13 residues. CDR3 nucleotides: TGTGCCAGCAGCTTACTCGGGGGCGGTGGCTACACCTTC. Encoded protein: CASSLLGGGGYTF.

The chain employs TRBV12-3 or TRBV12-4 and TRBJ2-7, with 9 bases fitting TRBD2. CDR3 size: 14 residues. J was trimmed by 6 bases and V by 5 bases; bases with no gene match: 8. The CDR3: CASSPSGGRVEQYF. Written as DNA, the CDR3 is TGTGCCAGCAGTCCCAGCGGGGGGCGCGTCGAGCAGTACTTC.

The chain uses TRBV9 and TRBJ2-5; D is perhaps TRBD1 (6 bases). Trimming left V 3 bases short and J 11 bases short, with 20 bases between. The CDR3 is made up of 14 amino acids. Germline V CDR1 and CDR2: SGDLS, YYNGEE. The CDR3 DNA sequence: TGTGCCAGCAGCGGAGCCGGGACACTAGATGAGCAGTACTTC. It encodes CASSGAGTLDEQYF.

J is TRBJ2-1 and V is TRBV7-9; tentatively, D is TRBD1 (5 bases). Per germline, CDR1 SEHNR and CDR2 FQNEAQ (reference sequence). The V gene lost 5 bases and the J gene lost 5 bases, with 19 bases spanning the gap. The CDR3 runs to 16 residues. The CDR3 here is CASSLKGLVENNEQFF. In DNA, the CDR3 is TGTGCCAGCAGCCTCAAGGGGCTCGTGGAAAACAATGAGCAGTTCTTC.

In this sample, this clonotype turned up a few times. The J gene is TRBJ2-1, the V gene TRBV7-2, with D tentatively TRBD2 (6 bases). Germline assignment: CDR1 SGHTA and CDR2 FQGNSA. V shed 7 bases and J shed 8 bases, with 15 bases lying between them. The CDR3 loop spans 13 amino acids. This chain's CDR3 is CASTRRVDDEQFF. The CDR3, as DNA: TGTGCCAGCACCCGGAGGGTGGACGATGAGCAGTTCTTC.

This clonotype was counted a few times. V usage is TRBV20-1 and J usage is TRBJ2-5; possible D gene TRBD1, 6 bases. The ends were cut back, 0 bases at V and 5 bases at J, with 13 bases in the middle. The germline CDR1 and CDR2 sequences are DFQATT and SNEGSKA (reference sequence). The length of the CDR3 is 14 residues. The DNA of the CDR3 is TGCAGTGCTAGAGATAGGACAGTAGGGGAGACCCAGTACTTC. Its protein product is CSARDRTVGETQYF.

The chain combines TRBV4-3 with TRBJ2-2, with D hard to call. V lost 0 bases, J lost 3 bases, and 5 bases lay in between. This CDR3 is 14 amino acids long. CDR1 and CDR2 from the germline V gene are LGHNA and YSLEER. Here the CDR3 reads CASSQDFDTGELFF. In DNA form, the CDR3 reads TGCGCCAGCAGCCAAGATTTTGACACCGGGGAGCTGTTTTTT.

Many counts were recorded for this clonotype. The J gene is TRBJ2-7, the V gene TRBV12-3 or TRBV12-4; the match to TRBD2 covers 7 bases. This CDR3 is 14 amino acids long. Trimming cost V 3 bases and J 3 bases; bases outside gene matches: 5. The CDR3 sequence: CASSLQGGYYEQYF. CDR3 DNA: TGTGCCAGCAGTTTGCAGGGAGGGTACTACGAGCAGTACTTC.

This clonotype was detected many times. The chain joins TRBV4-2 to TRBJ2-3, with D perhaps matching TRBD2 (5 bases). Trimming shortened V by 0 bases and J by 1 base, and 11 bases separated the two germline ends. In germline, CDR1 is LGHNA, CDR2 YNFKEQ. The CDR3 consists of 16 residues. CDR3 DNA: TGTGCCAGCAGCCAAGACTTTGCGGGCCGCACAGATACGCAGTATTTT. This translates into CASSQDFAGRTDTQYF.

The CDR3 here is CASSLSREYEQYF. Written as DNA, the CDR3 is TGTGCCAGCAGCTTATCGCGGGAGTACGAGCAGTACTTC. The chain is built from TRBV7-8 and TRBJ2-7; 7 bases line up with TRBD2. Germline V gives CDR1 SGHVS, CDR2 FQNEAQ. Trimming cost V 2 bases and J 4 bases; bases outside gene matches: 2. The CDR3 is made up of 13 amino acids.

The chain joins TRBV28 to TRBJ1-2, with D hard to call. V lost 5 bases and J 4 bases, leaving 17 bases between the germline ends. Germline V CDR1 and CDR2: MDHEN, SYDVKM. The CDR3 loop spans 15 amino acids. The CDR3 region has the DNA TGTGCCAGCAGTCCCCCCCCCGCTCAACGCTATGGCTACACCTTC. Translated, it gives CASSPPPAQRYGYTF.

This clonotype was counted between two and nine times. The V call is TRBV7-2, the J call TRBJ1-6; D unresolved. There are 16 residues in the CDR3. CDR1 and CDR2 from the germline V gene are SGHTA and FQGNSA. Trimming took 1 base from V and 5 from J, leaving 12 bases between them. CDR3 residues: CASSLVVQTNNSPLHF. The CDR3, as DNA: TGTGCCAGCAGCTTAGTGGTACAGACAAATAATTCACCCCTCCACTTT.

This clonotype was seen a handful of times. The rearrangement uses TRBV5-5 and TRBJ2-7; 8 bases are shared with TRBD1. V was clipped by 4 bases and J by 2 bases; unmatched bases: 14. Germline V lookup: CDR1 SGHKS, CDR2 YYEKEE (reference sequence). The CDR3 has 17 amino acids. CDR3 region: CASSPSMTGASAYEQYF. The CDR3 DNA is TGTGCCAGCAGCCCGAGCATGACAGGGGCCTCCGCCTACGAGCAGTACTTC. Full variable domain (outside the CDR3, taken from reference TRBV5-5 and TRBJ2-7): DAGVTQSPTHLIKTRGQQVTLRCSPISGHKSVSWYQQVLGQGPQFIFQYYEKEERGRGNFPDRFSARQFPNYSSELNVNALLLGDSALYLCASSPSMTGASAYEQYFGPGTRLTVT.

J is TRBJ1-3 and V is TRBV12-3 or TRBV12-4; D unclear. V shed 7 bases and J shed 2 bases, with 15 bases lying between them. The CDR3 loop spans 15 amino acids. The CDR3 loop reads CASTRSGSPGNTIYF. DNA for the CDR3: TGTGCCAGCACCCGATCCGGCAGTCCTGGAAACACCATATATTTT.

This clonotype was observed many times. V usage is TRBV9 and J usage is TRBJ2-1, with D perhaps matching TRBD1 or TRBD2 (6 bases each). CDR1 SGDLS and CDR2 YYNGEE come from the germline V gene. This CDR3 is built from 16 residues. Trimming took 0 bases from V and 9 from J, leaving 19 bases between them. This CDR3 is CASSVVGTPLQGEQFF. DNA for the CDR3: TGTGCCAGCAGCGTAGTTGGGACTCCTCTACAGGGTGAGCAGTTCTTC.

The chain joins TRBV7-2 to TRBJ2-5, with TRBD1 matching 10 bases. The J call may be incorrect, as the DNA end agrees better with TRBJ2-7. The CDR3 totals 16 residues. CDR1 is SGHTA and CDR2 is FQGNSA in the germline V gene. CDR3 amino acids: CASSRASGQGLHEQYF. CDR3 in DNA: TGTGCCAGCAGTAGAGCGTCGGGACAGGGGTTACACGAGCAGTACTTC.

For this clonotype: This sequence may be a read error, since a much larger clone differs from it by one base. CDR3 sequence: CATSSGEDYGYTF. Written as DNA, the CDR3 is TGTGCCACCAGTAGCGGGGAAGACTATGGCTACACCTTC. The chain joins TRBV24-1 to TRBJ1-2, with D uncertain. Germline loops: CDR1 KGHDR, CDR2 SFDVKD. The CDR3 length is 13 residues. V was clipped by 6 bases and J by 3 bases, with 10 bases between them.

As DNA, the CDR3 is TGTGCCAGCAGTTACTCGACTAGCGGGGGGATCTACAATGAGCAGTTCTTC. It codes for CASSYSTSGGIYNEQFF. V is TRBV6-2 or TRBV6-3 and J is TRBJ2-1; the match to TRBD2 covers 13 bases. This CDR3 is built from 17 residues. After removal of 0 bases from V and 3 bases from J, the junction contained 2 bases not matched to a gene. Germline values: CDR1 MNHEY, CDR2 SVGEGT.

Comment on this clonotype: The junction departs from the called germline gene at one end, perhaps through a read error. The chain joins TRBV4-3 to TRBJ2-1; 8 bases agree with TRBD1. CDR1 is LGHNA and CDR2 is YSLEER in the germline V gene. This CDR3 spans 15 amino acids. CDR3 sequence: CGSNQGAGGRGEQFF. The DNA for the CDR3 is TGCGGCAGCAACCAAGGCGCAGGGGGCCGGGGTGAGCAGTTCTTC.

This chain uses TRBV4-1 with TRBJ1-2; D is undetermined. Germline V gives CDR1 MGHRA, CDR2 YSYEKL. The CDR3 is 13 amino acids. Trimming cost V 0 bases and J 8 bases, with 10 bases left between them. CDR3 residues: CASSQDLAKGYTF. For the CDR3, the DNA is TGCGCCAGCAGCCAAGATCTGGCGAAGGGCTACACCTTC.